This paragraph reports one T cell receptor beta chain. The record originates from a study of blood T cells in healthy people across ages. Primers used in a second PCR of about 7 to 11 cycles were a sample-barcoded 5' primer and a J-beta primer mix. MiXCR, run by TCRdb on the 5' RACE reads, gives a single entry per CDR3 protein. The profile covers over 500,000 distinct CDR3 sequences, with roughly half appearing a single time and approximately 12% taken by the ten largest. Sequencing was done on a sample of blood. This clonotype was obtained from a woman aged 80 or over in good health.

The CDR3 here is CASRSNSEAEQYF. Here the CDR3 DNA reads TGTGCCAGCAGATCGAATTCAGAGGCCGAGCAGTACTTC. The gene calls are TRBV12-3 or TRBV12-4 and TRBJ2-7; D unresolved. Between the trimmed V and J ends, which lost 6 bases and 6 bases, there was a span of 15 bases. The CDR3 sequence is 13 residues long.